These 15 T cell receptor beta chains share one sample of origin, sequenced in a study of T cell responses to AZD1222 COVID-19 vaccine (dated by TCRdb to the early 2020s). In the paper's terms, the time point label means: baseline before first vaccination. The library was built by means of the immunoSEQ multiplex PCR assay. Not all clones reach the TCRdb copy of this immuneACCESS table, which keeps in-frame sequences only. Checked studies attribute under half of the gap to unresolved V genes and leave the rest unexplained. Within this sample are about 100,000 clones, with around 90% of them counted one time only. Approximately 4.3% of the sample comes from the top ten. The sample here was peripheral blood, taken on day 0 of AZD1222 vaccination. The receptors originated from an adult in good health.

The chain is built from TRBV30 and TRBJ1-6; no clear D gene. Germline-derived CDR1 and CDR2 are GTSNPN and SVGIG (reference sequence). Between the trimmed V and J ends, which lost 6 bases and 2 bases, there was a span of 5 bases. The CDR3 extends over 12 amino acids. The CDR3: CACGTYNSPLHF. CDR3 in DNA: TGTGCCTGCGGGACCTATAATTCACCCCTCCACTTT. The full variable domain, completed using reference TRBV30 and TRBJ1-6, is SQTIHQWPATLVQPVGSPLSLECTVEGTSNPNLYWYRQAAGRGLQLLFYSVGIGQISSEVPQNLSASRPQDRQFILSSKKLLLSDSGFYLCACGTYNSPLHFGNGTRLTVT.

This clone was seen a single time. The chain carries TRBV13 and TRBJ1-6, with 8 positions matching TRBD1. CDR1 and CDR2 (germline): PRHDT, FYEKMQ (reference sequence). This CDR3 contains 14 residues. J gave up 9 bases and V 5 bases, and 6 bases lay outside the gene matches. CDR3: CASSKQGVGSPLHF. CDR3 bases: TGTGCCAGCAGCAAACAGGGGGTCGGTTCACCCCTCCACTTT.

The gene calls are TRBV5-6 and TRBJ2-7, with unresolved D. Per germline, CDR1 SGHDT and CDR2 YYEEEE. Trimming left V 5 bases short and J 2 bases short, with 8 bases between. The length of the CDR3 is 12 residues. Here the CDR3 DNA reads TGTGCCAGCAGATCCGGCACCTACGAGCAGTACTTC. Protein: CASRSGTYEQYF.

This chain uses TRBV29-1 with TRBJ1-3; D gene uncertain. Germline lookup yields CDR1 SQVTM and CDR2 ANQGSEA. The CDR3 is 12 amino acids. The V end lost 4 bases, the J end lost 2 bases, and 6 bases lay between the germline ends. CDR3 loop: CSVGAAGNTIYF. CDR3 coding DNA: TGCAGCGTTGGGGCTGCTGGAAACACCATATATTTT. Supplemented by reference TRBV29-1 and TRBJ1-3, the full variable domain reads SAVISQKPSRDICQRGTSLTIQCQVDSQVTMMFWYRQQPGQSLTLIATANQGSEATYESGFVIDKFPISRPNLTFSTLTVSNMSPEDSSIYLCSVGAAGNTIYFGEGSWLTVV.

The V and J genes are TRBV7-2 and TRBJ1-2, with D tentatively TRBD1 (6 bases). This CDR3 contains 14 residues. CDR1 and CDR2 (germline): SGHTA, FQGNSA. Trimming removed 4 bases at V and 7 bases at J, with 16 bases between. The DNA for the CDR3 is TGTGCCAGCAGCTCGGACGTACAGGGTTTTGGCTACACCTTC. Its protein is CASSSDVQGFGYTF.

The rearrangement links TRBV7-8 to TRBJ1-5; D not certain. With 3 bases removed from V and 7 bases from J, the gap between germline ends came to 13 bases. The CDR3 is made up of 14 amino acids. Looked up from germline, CDR1 is SGHVS and CDR2 is FQNEAQ. CDR3 nucleotides: TGTGCCAGCAGCTTGGTTCCGGCGACACAGCCCCAGCATTTT. Translation gives CASSLVPATQPQHF.

The V call is TRBV24-1, the J call TRBJ1-6; D call uncertain. Deletions cut 4 bases from V and 4 bases from J, with 7 bases between. This CDR3 region has 14 residues. Germline V lookup: CDR1 KGHDR, CDR2 SFDVKD. CDR3 in DNA: TGTGCCACCAGTGACGGGAGTTATAATTCACCCCTCCACTTT. It yields the protein CATSDGSYNSPLHF.

This clone was detected a few times. V is TRBV19 and J is TRBJ2-1; 9 bases align to TRBD1. Germline lookup yields CDR1 LNHDA and CDR2 SQIVND (reference sequence). J lost 7 bases, V lost 6 bases, and 10 bases had no gene match. The CDR3 sequence is 15 residues long. DNA for the CDR3: TGTGCCAGTAGCAGGGACAGGGAGAGGAGGAATGAGCAGTTCTTC. Translation: CASSRDRERRNEQFF.

This clone was picked up one time. The CDR3 DNA is TGTGCCAGCAAGGGGGTCAGGGGGGCCGATGGTGAGCAGTTCTTC. It codes for CASKGVRGADGEQFF. The rearrangement links TRBV6-5 to TRBJ2-1; TRBD1 is a possible D gene (7 bases). Trimming cost V 7 bases and J 9 bases, with 22 bases left between them. Germline lookup yields CDR1 MNHEY and CDR2 SVGAGI. CDR3 size: 15 residues.

The chain couples TRBV9 to TRBJ1-2; perhaps TRBD1 as D (5 bases). Trimming left V 4 bases short and J 5 bases short, with 18 bases between. CDR3 length: 15 residues. Germline V gene data show CDR1 as SGDLS and CDR2 as YYNGEE. This CDR3 reads CASSPRQSTSYGYTF. For the CDR3, the DNA is TGTGCCAGCAGCCCCCGACAGAGCACCTCTTATGGCTACACCTTC.

This clone is labeled as medium-sized. The junction and the germline gene differ at one end; a read error may be behind it. The rearrangement joins TRBV27 to TRBJ1-2; D possibly corresponds to TRBD1 (5 bases). This CDR3 comprises 14 residues. Germline values: CDR1 MNHEY, CDR2 SMNVEV (reference sequence). The CDR3 protein is CATSISGANYGYTF. The CDR3 region has the DNA TGTGCCACCAGTATTTCTGGGGCGAACTATGGCTACACCTTC.

The V call is TRBV14, the J call TRBJ1-6; D gene unclear. Trimming removed 4 bases from V and 0 bases from J, with 10 bases in between. Per germline, CDR1 SGHDN and CDR2 FVKESK. This CDR3 comprises 16 residues. The CDR3 DNA is TGTGCCAGCAGCCTCCGGAGGAGCTCCTATAATTCACCCCTCCACTTT. Translated: CASSLRRSSYNSPLHF.

The genes are TRBV6-6 and TRBJ2-7, with 9 nucleotides matching TRBD2. Germline V gives CDR1 MNHNY, CDR2 SVGAGI (reference sequence). The CDR3 sequence is 16 residues long. The trim removed 2 bases at V and 5 bases at J, leaving 10 bases unmatched. The CDR3 sequence is CASSYPRLAANHEQYF. The CDR3 DNA follows: TGTGCCAGCAGTTACCCCAGACTAGCGGCAAACCACGAGCAGTACTTC.

CDR3 nucleotide sequence: TGTGCCAGTAGTAGCCGACTATTTCAGACCGGGGAGCTGTTTTTT. The encoded protein is CASSSRLFQTGELFF. The rearrangement links TRBV19 to TRBJ2-2, with D perhaps TRBD2 (5 bases). The CDR3 is made up of 15 amino acids. Deletions cut 4 bases from V and 5 bases from J, with 14 bases between. Germline V gives CDR1 LNHDA, CDR2 SQIVND (reference sequence).

The chain combines TRBV2 with TRBJ1-1; D not resolved. This CDR3 comprises 13 residues. The germline V gene has CDR1 SNHLY and CDR2 FYNNEI. The ends were cut back, 3 bases at V and 3 bases at J, with 8 bases in the middle. Written as DNA, the CDR3 is TGTGCCAGCAGTGATTGGGGAGACACTGAAGCTTTCTTT. Encoded protein: CASSDWGDTEAFF.